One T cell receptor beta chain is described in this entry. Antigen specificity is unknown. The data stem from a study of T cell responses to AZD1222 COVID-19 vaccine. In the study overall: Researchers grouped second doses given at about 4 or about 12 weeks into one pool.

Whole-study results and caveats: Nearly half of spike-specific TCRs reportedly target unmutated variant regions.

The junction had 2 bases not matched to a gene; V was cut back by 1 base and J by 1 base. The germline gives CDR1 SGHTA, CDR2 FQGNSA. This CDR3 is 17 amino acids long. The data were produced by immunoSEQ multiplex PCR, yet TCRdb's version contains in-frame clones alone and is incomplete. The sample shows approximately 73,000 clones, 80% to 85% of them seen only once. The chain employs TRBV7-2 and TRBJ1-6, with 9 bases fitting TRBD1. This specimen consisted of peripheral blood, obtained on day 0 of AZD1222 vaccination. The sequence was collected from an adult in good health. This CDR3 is CASSLVDRGSYNSPLHF. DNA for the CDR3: TGTGCCAGCAGCTTAGTGGACAGGGGTTCCTATAATTCACCCCTCCACTTT.